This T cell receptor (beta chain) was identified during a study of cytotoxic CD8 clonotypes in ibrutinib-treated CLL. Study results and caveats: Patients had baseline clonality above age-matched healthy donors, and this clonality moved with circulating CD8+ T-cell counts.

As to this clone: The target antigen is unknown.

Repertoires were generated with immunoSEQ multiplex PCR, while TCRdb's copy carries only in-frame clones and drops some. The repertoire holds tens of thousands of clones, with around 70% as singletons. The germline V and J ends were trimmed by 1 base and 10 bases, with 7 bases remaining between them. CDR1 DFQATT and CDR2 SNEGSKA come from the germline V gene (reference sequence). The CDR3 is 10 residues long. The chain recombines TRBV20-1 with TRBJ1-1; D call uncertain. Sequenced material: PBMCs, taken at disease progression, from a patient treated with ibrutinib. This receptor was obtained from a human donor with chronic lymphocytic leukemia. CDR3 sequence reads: CSARARVAFF. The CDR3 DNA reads TGCAGTGCTAGAGCCCGGGTAGCTTTCTTT.